The clone carrying this T cell receptor (beta chain) was observed a few times. No antigen is known for it. These data are taken from a study of beta chain features in type 1 diabetes. General study results and limits: Patients and controls would share equally any PCR tilt toward shorter templates. The study found that naive, central memory and Treg TCRB repertoires appeared more similar in patients than in healthy donors. More deletions and fewer insertions at VDJ junctions were seen in type 1 diabetes patients.

The investigators reverse transcribed all of the isolated RNA, so they sequenced expressed TCRB transcripts. Measured with immunoSEQ multiplex PCR; TCRdb has only the in-frame clones, and not every one. The sample includes hundreds of thousands of clones, over 10% of them seen just once. CDR1 is SGHAT, CDR2 FQNNGV, per germline. J gave up 3 bases and V 2 bases, and 7 bases lay outside the gene matches. The CDR3 runs 17 residues. Via CD45RO/CCR7/CD25/CD127/CD95/CD27, cells of the CD4+ naive, central memory, regulatory and stem cell-like memory subsets were sorted. The clonotype was recovered from a man younger than 35 in good health. The chain links TRBV11-2 to TRBJ2-3; 11 nucleotides agree with TRBD2. Sequenced input: naive CD4+ T cells from blood. CDR3 region: CASSLFLAGGRTDTQYF. As DNA, the CDR3 is TGTGCCAGCAGCTTATTCCTAGCGGGGGGCCGTACAGATACGCAGTATTTT.